The subject of this entry is one T cell receptor (beta chain). As yet, its antigen is unknown. CDR3 length: 15 residues. With 4 bases clipped from V and 2 bases from J, the junction kept 5 bases outside the gene matches. Germline CDR1 and CDR2: SGDLS and YYNGEE. Unique-molecular-identifier-tagged TCR beta cDNA libraries were used. TCRdb fed the PCR reads into MiXCR, producing one record per CDR3 protein. The table lists roughly 730,000 distinct CDR3 sequences, less than 35% of them singletons. These data come from a study of post-analysis software for immune sequencing data. Notes on the study in general: Controls showed lower frequencies than patients for five TRBV segments, and TRBV5-6, TRBV5-1 and TRBV20-1 were among these.

Sequenced material: blood. The V gene is TRBV9, the J gene TRBJ1-2, with TRBD1 matching 10 bases. The TCR originated in a girl aged 10-17 years with multiple sclerosis. The CDR3 region has the DNA TGTGCCAGCAGCCCAGCGGGACAGGGGAACTATGGCTACACCTTC. It yields the protein CASSPAGQGNYGYTF.